This T cell receptor (beta chain) was captured by sequencing in a study of blood T cell repertoires in COVID-19. Data came from immunoSEQ multiplex PCR; TCRdb stores just in-frame clones and leaves some out. The data hold 120,000 or so clones, with less than 90% observed a single time. J was trimmed by 7 bases and V by 4 bases; bases with no gene match: 9. The germline V gene encodes CDR1 LGHDT and CDR2 YNNKEL (reference sequence). The CDR3 is made up of 15 amino acids. J is TRBJ1-3 and V is TRBV3-1 (or the pseudogene TRBV3-2), with TRBD1 matching over 8 bases. The sequence derives from a woman older than 75 with acute or convalescent COVID-19. Source material: peripheral blood. The CDR3 loop reads CASSPIGTGGNTIYF. The CDR3 coding sequence is TGTGCCAGCAGCCCTATAGGGACAGGAGGGAACACCATATATTTT.